A single sample is the source of the 7 T cell receptor beta chains below, sequenced in a study of blood T cell repertoires in COVID-19. Profiled with immunoSEQ multiplex PCR; TCRdb holds only in-frame clones, not every one. This sample has approximately 150,000 clones, with roughly nine tenths found just once. Input material: peripheral blood. Receptor source: a woman in her sixties or seventies with acute or convalescent COVID-19.

This chain joins TRBV5-5 and TRBJ2-3, with no clear D. Trimming left V 1 base short and J 1 base short, with 13 bases between. CDR1 SGHKS and CDR2 YYEKEE come from the germline V gene (reference sequence). This CDR3 contains 16 residues. This CDR3 is CASSLFQATGTDTQYF. In DNA, the CDR3 is TGTGCCAGCAGCTTGTTCCAGGCTACTGGCACAGATACGCAGTATTTT.

On this clone: One junction end does not reproduce the germline sequence, and a read error may be involved. The chain employs TRBV29-1 and TRBJ1-2; 9 bases match TRBD1. Germline CDR1 SQVTM, CDR2 ANQGSEA. This CDR3 comprises 10 residues. The CDR3 reads CSVPDRGLGF. CDR3 DNA: TGCAGCGTTCCGGACAGGGGATTAGGATTC.

The chain employs TRBV15 and TRBJ1-4; the D gene is possibly TRBD1 (6 bases). Trimming took off 0 bases at V and 8 bases at J, with 13 bases between the two ends. The V gene's germline CDR1 is LNHNV and CDR2 YYDKDF (reference sequence). This CDR3 is 15 amino acids long. Here the CDR3 DNA reads TGTGCCACCAGCAGAGATGCAGGGGCGAGGGAAAAACTGTTTTTT. Its translation: CATSRDAGAREKLFF.

The chain is built from TRBV10-1 and TRBJ1-6; D is possibly TRBD1 (6 bases). The germline CDR1 and CDR2 sequences are WNHNN and SYGVQD (reference sequence). The germline V and J ends were trimmed by 3 bases and 8 bases, with 11 bases remaining between them. The CDR3 is 14 amino acids. The CDR3 loop reads CASSDWQGYSPLHF. The CDR3 DNA is TGCGCCAGCAGTGATTGGCAGGGGTATTCACCCCTCCACTTT.

The chain carries TRBV14 and TRBJ2-7, with TRBD2 matching 7 bases. Germline trimming cut 1 base from V and 10 bases from J; bases unmatched to any gene: 1. Germline-derived CDR1 and CDR2 are SGHDN and FVKESK. The CDR3 covers 11 residues. CDR3 DNA sequence: TGTGCCAGCAGCCAAGCGGGACTACAGTACTTC. This encodes CASSQAGLQYF.

The gene calls are TRBV24-1 and TRBJ2-7; D perhaps matches TRBD1 (5 bases). V lost 3 bases to trimming and J lost 4 bases, with 6 bases between them. The CDR3 is 12 residues long. Looked up from germline, CDR1 is KGHDR and CDR2 is SFDVKD. CDR3 sequence: CATSDRGYEQYF. Here the CDR3 DNA reads TGTGCCACCAGTGATAGGGGTTACGAGCAGTACTTC.

The genes are TRBV14 and TRBJ2-3, with 13 nucleotides matching TRBD2. V gave up 1 base and J gave up 4 bases; unmatched junction bases: 11. The CDR3 length is 19 residues. Germline CDR1 and CDR2: SGHDN and FVKESK. The CDR3 bases are TGTGCCAGCAGCCAAGCACGCAGCAAACTAGCGGGAGGGGCAGATACGCAGTATTTT. Its translation is CASSQARSKLAGGADTQYF.